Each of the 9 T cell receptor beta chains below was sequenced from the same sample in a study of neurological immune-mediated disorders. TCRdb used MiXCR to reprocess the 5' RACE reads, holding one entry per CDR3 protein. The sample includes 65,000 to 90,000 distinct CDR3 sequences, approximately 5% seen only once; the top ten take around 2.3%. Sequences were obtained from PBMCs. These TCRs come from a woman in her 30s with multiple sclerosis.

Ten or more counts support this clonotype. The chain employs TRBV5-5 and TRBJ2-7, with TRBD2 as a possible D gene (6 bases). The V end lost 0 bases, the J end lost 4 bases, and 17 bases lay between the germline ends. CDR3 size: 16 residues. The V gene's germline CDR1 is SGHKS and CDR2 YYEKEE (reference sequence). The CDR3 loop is CASSLGLTGGFYEQYF. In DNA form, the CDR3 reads TGTGCCAGCAGCTTGGGTCTTACAGGAGGGTTTTACGAGCAGTACTTC.

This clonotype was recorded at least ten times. CDR3 protein: CASSPAGGYEQYV. For the CDR3, the DNA is TGTGCCAGCAGTCCTGCCGGCGGATACGAGCAGTACGTC. This rearrangement joins TRBV27 to TRBJ2-7; no definite D call. CDR1 and CDR2 from the germline V gene are MNHEY and SMNVEV (reference sequence). The V gene lost 5 bases and the J gene lost 4 bases, with 12 bases spanning the gap. The length of the CDR3 is 13 residues.

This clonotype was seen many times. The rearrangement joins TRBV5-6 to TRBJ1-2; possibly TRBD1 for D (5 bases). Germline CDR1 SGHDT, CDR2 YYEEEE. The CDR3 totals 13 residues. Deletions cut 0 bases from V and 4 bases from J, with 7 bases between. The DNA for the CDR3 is TGTGCCAGCAGCTTGGACGGGGGCTATGGCTACACCTTC. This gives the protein CASSLDGGYGYTF. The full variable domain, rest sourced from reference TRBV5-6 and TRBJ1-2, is DAGVTQSPTHLIKTRGQQVTLRCSPKSGHDTVSWYQQALGQGPQFIFQYYEEEERQRGNFPDRFSGHQFPNYSSELNVNALLLGDSALYLCASSLDGGYGYTFGSGTRLTVV.

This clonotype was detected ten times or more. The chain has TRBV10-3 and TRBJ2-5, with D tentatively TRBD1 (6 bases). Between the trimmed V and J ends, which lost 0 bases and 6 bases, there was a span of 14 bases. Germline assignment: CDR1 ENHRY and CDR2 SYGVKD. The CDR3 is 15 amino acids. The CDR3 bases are TGTGCCATCAGTGAGTCAATCAGAGGGGGAAAGACCCAGTACTTC. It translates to CAISESIRGGKTQYF.

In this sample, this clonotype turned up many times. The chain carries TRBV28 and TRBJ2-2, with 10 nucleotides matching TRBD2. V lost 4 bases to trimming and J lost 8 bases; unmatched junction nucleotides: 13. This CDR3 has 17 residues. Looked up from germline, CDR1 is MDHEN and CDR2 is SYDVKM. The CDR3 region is CASSSPVAGGGKGELFF. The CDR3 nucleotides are TGTGCCAGCAGTTCCCCCGTAGCGGGGGGTGGTAAAGGGGAGCTGTTTTTT.

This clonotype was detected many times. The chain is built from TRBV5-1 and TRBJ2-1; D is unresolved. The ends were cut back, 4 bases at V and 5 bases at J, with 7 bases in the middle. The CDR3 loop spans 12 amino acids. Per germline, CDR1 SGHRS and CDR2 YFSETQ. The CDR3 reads CASSRSDNEQFF. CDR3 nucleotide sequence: TGCGCCAGCAGCCGGAGTGACAATGAGCAGTTCTTC.

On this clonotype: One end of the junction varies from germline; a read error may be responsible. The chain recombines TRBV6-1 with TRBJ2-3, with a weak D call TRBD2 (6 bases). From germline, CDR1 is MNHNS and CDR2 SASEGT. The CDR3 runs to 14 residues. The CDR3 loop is CASSRRAGTDKQYF. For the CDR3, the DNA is TGTGCCAGCAGCCGGAGGGCCGGCACAGATAAGCAGTATTTT.

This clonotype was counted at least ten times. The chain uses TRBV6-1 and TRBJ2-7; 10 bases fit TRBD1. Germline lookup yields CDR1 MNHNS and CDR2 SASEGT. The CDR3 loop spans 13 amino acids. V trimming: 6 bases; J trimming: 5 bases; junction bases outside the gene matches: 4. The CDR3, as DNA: TGTGCCAGCAGGCGACAGGGGGCGAACGAGCAGTACTTC. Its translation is CASRRQGANEQYF.

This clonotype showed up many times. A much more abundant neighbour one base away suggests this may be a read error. CDR3 residues: CASSPGLAKQFF. DNA of the CDR3: TGTGCCAGCAGCCCGGGGCTAGCCAAACAGTTCTTC. The chain links TRBV5-5 to TRBJ2-1, with D perhaps matching TRBD1 or TRBD2 (5 bases each). Trimming shortened V by 4 bases and J by 13 bases, and 15 bases separated the two germline ends. This CDR3 is 12 amino acids long. The V gene's germline CDR1 is SGHKS and CDR2 YYEKEE (reference sequence). Combining the CDR3 with reference TRBV5-5 and TRBJ2-1 gives the whole variable domain DAGVTQSPTHLIKTRGQQVTLRCSPISGHKSVSWYQQVLGQGPQFIFQYYEKEERGRGNFPDRFSARQFPNYSSELNVNALLLGDSALYLCASSPGLAKQFFGPGTRLTVL.